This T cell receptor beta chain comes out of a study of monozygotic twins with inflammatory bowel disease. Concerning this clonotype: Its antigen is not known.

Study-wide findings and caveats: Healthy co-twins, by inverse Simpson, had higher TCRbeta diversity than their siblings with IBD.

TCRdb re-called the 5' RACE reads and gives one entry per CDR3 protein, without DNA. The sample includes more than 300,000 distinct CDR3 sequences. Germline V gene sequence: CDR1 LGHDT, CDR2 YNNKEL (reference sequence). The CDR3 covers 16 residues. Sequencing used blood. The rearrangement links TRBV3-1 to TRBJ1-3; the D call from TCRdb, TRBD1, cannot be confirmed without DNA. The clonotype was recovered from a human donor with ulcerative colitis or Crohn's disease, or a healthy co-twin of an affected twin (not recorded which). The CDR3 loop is CASSQFGGSSGNTIYF.